A selection of T cell receptor beta chains follows, all from one sample in a study of blood T cells in healthy people across ages. TCRdb processed the 5' RACE reads anew with MiXCR; each CDR3 protein has one entry. The repertoire holds about 580,000 distinct CDR3 sequences, with around half as singletons. The sequenced sample was blood. Receptor source: a man aged 80 or over in good health. CDR3s leave out the opening cysteine and the closing phenylalanine or tryptophan. Size values are once, few and many counts, or a class for expanded clones, and some rows have none.

abundance: few; j_gene: TRBJ2-1; v_gene: TRBV29-1; CDR3aa: SVASSGEYNEQF
abundance: many; j_gene: TRBJ1-2; v_gene: TRBV29-1; CDR3aa: SVTIAVSYGYT
abundance: -; j_gene: TRBJ2-7; v_gene: TRBV7-9; CDR3aa: ASSLSPYEQY
abundance: -; j_gene: -; v_gene: TRBV6-2/TRBV6-3; CDR3aa: ASSKGANEQY
abundance: few; j_gene: TRBJ2-3; v_gene: TRBV9; CDR3aa: ASSSGTGDTQY
abundance: -; j_gene: TRBJ2-1; v_gene: TRBV20-1; CDR3aa: SARDQEGLLNEQF
abundance: few; j_gene: TRBJ1-1; v_gene: TRBV20-1; CDR3aa: SARVGGFTEAF
abundance: -; j_gene: TRBJ1-2; v_gene: TRBV3-1; CDR3aa: ASSQEDRNYGYT
abundance: many; j_gene: TRBJ2-7; v_gene: TRBV6-6; CDR3aa: ASSHRGASGRGTYEQY
abundance: -; j_gene: TRBJ2-7; v_gene: TRBV20-1; CDR3aa: SARRSLAGGYEQY
abundance: -; j_gene: TRBJ2-3; v_gene: TRBV9; CDR3aa: ASSVDLASGGGDTQY
abundance: many; j_gene: TRBJ1-2; v_gene: TRBV7-2; CDR3aa: ASSLVGQGPGGYT
abundance: -; j_gene: TRBJ2-3; v_gene: TRBV4-2; CDR3aa: ASSQVTGGGGTDTQY
abundance: few; j_gene: TRBJ2-1; v_gene: TRBV13; CDR3aa: ASRRGGGGNNEQF
abundance: -; j_gene: -; v_gene: TRBV15; CDR3aa: ATSREGGQGTYEQY
abundance: -; j_gene: TRBJ2-1; v_gene: TRBV20-1; CDR3aa: SARVGGGALYNEQF
abundance: once; j_gene: TRBJ1-2; v_gene: TRBV29-1; CDR3aa: TGGSQSYGYT
abundance: -; j_gene: TRBJ2-3; v_gene: TRBV6-2/TRBV6-3; CDR3aa: ASSYPPGLAGADTQY
abundance: -; j_gene: TRBJ2-7; v_gene: TRBV27; CDR3aa: ASSFRWPGLASEQY
abundance: -; j_gene: TRBJ1-6; v_gene: TRBV15; CDR3aa: ATSVAGVGAPSPLH
abundance: few; j_gene: TRBJ2-1; v_gene: TRBV28; CDR3aa: ASTRRGGGIGEQF
abundance: -; j_gene: TRBJ1-4; v_gene: TRBV7-6; CDR3aa: ASKKGGVNEKLF